These T cell receptor beta chains were read from a single sample in a study of shared clonotypes between healthy human individuals. Using immunoSEQ multiplex PCR, the repertoire was profiled, and TCRdb retains in-frame clones only, with some absent. Found here are 2 million to 2.5 million clones, less than 95% of them singletons; the top ten hold 0.37%. Source material: naive CD4+ T cells from PBMCs. The receptors derive from a man aged 18 to 29 in good health. Some clones in this sample may be carry-over from other donors' samples. Both conserved end residues are part of each CDR3. Fields, in order: J gene, V gene, D gene, clone size, CDR3 protein, CDR3 DNA. D genes are given only for firm matches. Clone size, where shown, is once, few, many, or a class for clones that have expanded.

TRBJ2-1 TRBV9 TRBD2 . CASSVDNSRGWSSYNEQFF TGTGCCAGCAGCGTAGATAACTCGCGGGGGTGGAGCTCCTACAATGAGCAGTTCTTC
TRBJ2-2 TRBV18 . . CASSPILLDTTGELFF TGTGCCAGCTCACCAATTCTTCTAGATACAACCGGGGAGCTGTTTTTT
TRBJ1-1 TRBV19 TRBD1 few CASSIVAGGFGTEAFF TGTGCCAGTAGTATCGTGGCAGGGGGCTTCGGCACTGAAGCTTTCTTT
TRBJ2-2 TRBV4-1 . . CASSQVRGNTGELFF TGCGCCAGCAGCCAAGTTCGTGGAAACACCGGGGAGCTGTTTTTT
TRBJ2-3 TRBV10-3 TRBD2 . CAISAFKPYREGTDTQYF TGTGCCATCAGTGCCTTCAAGCCGTACCGGGAGGGCACAGATACGCAGTATTTT
TRBJ1-5 TRBV5-1 . . CASSFSPGSNQPQHF TGCGCCAGCAGCTTTAGCCCGGGGAGCAATCAGCCCCAGCATTTT
TRBJ2-7 TRBV4-1 . . CASSGQSSSSYEQYF TGCGCCAGCAGCGGACAGTCATCTTCATCCTACGAGCAGTACTTC
TRBJ1-2 TRBV6-1 . . CASNHFNYGYTF TGTGCCAGCAATCACTTTAACTATGGCTACACCTTC
TRBJ2-5 TRBV4-2 TRBD2 . CASSQDVLAGGIETQYF TGTGCCAGCAGCCAAGATGTACTAGCGGGAGGAATTGAGACCCAGTACTTC
TRBJ1-1 TRBV6-5 TRBD1 once CASKRQGARAFF TGTGCCAGCAAACGACAGGGGGCACGGGCTTTCTTT
TRBJ2-5 TRBV5-1 TRBD2 . CASSSSGGARETQYF TGCGCCAGCAGCTCCTCCGGGGGGGCGCGAGAGACCCAGTACTTC
TRBJ2-2 TRBV5-1 . once CASSWTMNTGELFF TGCGCCAGCAGCTGGACCATGAACACCGGGGAGCTGTTTTTT
TRBJ2-2 TRBV5-1 TRBD1 . CASTPGQGRVGELFF TGCGCCAGCACCCCGGGACAGGGCCGAGTCGGGGAGCTGTTTTTT
TRBJ2-2 TRBV25-1 TRBD1 . CASKKRSGQGDTGELFF TGTGCCAGCAAAAAAAGGTCCGGACAGGGTGACACCGGGGAGCTGTTTTTT
TRBJ1-2 TRBV28 . . CASSLLNPASGYTF TGTGCCAGCAGTTTATTAAATCCAGCCAGTGGCTACACCTTC
TRBJ2-5 TRBV25-1 TRBD2 . CASSDAGASETQYF TGTGCCAGCAGTGATGCGGGAGCCTCGGAGACCCAGTACTTC
TRBJ2-4 TRBV5-1 . . CASSFPYQYF TGCGCCAGCAGCTTCCCCTATCAGTACTTC
TRBJ2-1 TRBV7-2 . . CASSLDPGNNEQFF TGTGCCAGCAGCTTAGATCCCGGAAACAATGAGCAGTTCTTC
TRBJ1-1 TRBV19 . . CASSPAPLNTEAFF TGTGCCAGTAGTCCGGCCCCGTTGAACACTGAAGCTTTCTTT
TRBJ1-2 TRBV28 TRBD1 . CASKTGTGNFYGYTF TGTGCCAGCAAAACCGGGACAGGGAACTTCTATGGCTACACCTTC
TRBJ1-1 TRBV9 . few CASSVTGMNTEAFF TGTGCCAGCAGCGTCACAGGGATGAACACTGAAGCTTTCTTT
TRBJ2-3 TRBV2 . . CASSEQGRDTQYF TGTGCCAGCAGTGAACAGGGTAGAGATACGCAGTATTTT
TRBJ1-1 TRBV28 . once CASSLGQPGATEAFF TGTGCCAGCAGTTTAGGGCAGCCCGGGGCCACTGAAGCTTTCTTT
TRBJ2-1 TRBV29-1 . . CSVAPGGNEQFF TGCAGCGTTGCGCCAGGTGGCAATGAGCAGTTCTTC
TRBJ2-7 TRBV7-9 . . CASSQQGVGAEQYF TGTGCCAGCAGCCAACAGGGTGTGGGTGCCGAGCAGTACTTC
TRBJ2-7 TRBV15 TRBD1 . CATSHGTGVREQYF TGTGCCACCAGCCACGGGACAGGGGTGCGGGAGCAGTACTTC
TRBJ2-4 TRBV30 . . CAWTNLLHLLAKNIQYF TGTGCCTGGACAAACCTTCTACACCTCCTAGCCAAAAACATTCAGTACTTC
TRBJ1-1 TRBV6-1 . . CASSERGNTEAFF TGTGCCAGCAGTGAAAGGGGCAACACTGAAGCTTTCTTT